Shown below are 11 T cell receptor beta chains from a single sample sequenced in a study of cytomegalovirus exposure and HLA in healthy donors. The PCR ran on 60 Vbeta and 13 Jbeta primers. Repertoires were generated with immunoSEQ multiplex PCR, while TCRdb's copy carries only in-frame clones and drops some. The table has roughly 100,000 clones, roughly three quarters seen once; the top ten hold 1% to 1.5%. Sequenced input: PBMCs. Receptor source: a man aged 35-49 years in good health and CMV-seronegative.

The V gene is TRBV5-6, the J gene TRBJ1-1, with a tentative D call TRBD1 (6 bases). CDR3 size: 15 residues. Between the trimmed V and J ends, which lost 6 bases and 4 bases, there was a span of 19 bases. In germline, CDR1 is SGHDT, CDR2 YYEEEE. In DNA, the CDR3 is TGTGCCAGCACCCCCCTTGGGGGCGGTGGCACTGAAGCTTTCTTT. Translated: CASTPLGGGGTEAFF.

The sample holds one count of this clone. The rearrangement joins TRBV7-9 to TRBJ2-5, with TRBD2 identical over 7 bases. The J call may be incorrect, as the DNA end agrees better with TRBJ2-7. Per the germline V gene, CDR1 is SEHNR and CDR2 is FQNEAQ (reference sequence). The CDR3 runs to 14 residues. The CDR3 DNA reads TGTGCCAGCAGCTTAGTGGCTAGCGGTTACGAGCAGTACTTC. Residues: CASSLVASGYEQYF.

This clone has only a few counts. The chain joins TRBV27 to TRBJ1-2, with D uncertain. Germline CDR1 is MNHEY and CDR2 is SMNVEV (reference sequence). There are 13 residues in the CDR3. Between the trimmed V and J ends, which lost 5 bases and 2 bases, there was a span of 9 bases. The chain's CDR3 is CASSPKHNYGYTF. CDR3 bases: TGTGCCAGCAGTCCCAAACACAACTATGGCTACACCTTC.

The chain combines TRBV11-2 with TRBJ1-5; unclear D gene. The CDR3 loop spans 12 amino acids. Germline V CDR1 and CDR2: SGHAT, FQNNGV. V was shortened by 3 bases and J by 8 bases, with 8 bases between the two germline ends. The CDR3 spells CASSFDGEPQHF. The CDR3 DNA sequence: TGTGCCAGCAGCTTTGACGGGGAGCCCCAGCATTTT.

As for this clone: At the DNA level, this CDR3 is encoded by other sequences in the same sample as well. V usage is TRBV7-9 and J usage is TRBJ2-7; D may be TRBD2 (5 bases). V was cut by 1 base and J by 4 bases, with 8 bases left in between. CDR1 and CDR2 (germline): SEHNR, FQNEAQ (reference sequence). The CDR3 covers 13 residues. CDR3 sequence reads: CASSLVGGYEQYF. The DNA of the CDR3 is TGTGCCAGCAGCTTAGTGGGCGGGTACGAGCAGTACTTC.

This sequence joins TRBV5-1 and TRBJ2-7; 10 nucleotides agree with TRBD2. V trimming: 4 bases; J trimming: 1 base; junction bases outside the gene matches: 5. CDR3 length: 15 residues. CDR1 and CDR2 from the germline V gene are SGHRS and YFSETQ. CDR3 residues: CASSLSSGGSYEQYF. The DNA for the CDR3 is TGCGCCAGCAGCCTATCTAGCGGGGGTTCCTACGAGCAGTACTTC.

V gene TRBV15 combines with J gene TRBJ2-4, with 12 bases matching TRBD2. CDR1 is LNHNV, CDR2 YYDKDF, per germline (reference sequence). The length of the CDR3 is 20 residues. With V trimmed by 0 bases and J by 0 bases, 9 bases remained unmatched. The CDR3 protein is CATSRDLGTSGSLAKNIQYF. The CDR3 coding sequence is TGTGCCACCAGCAGAGATCTGGGGACTAGCGGGTCTTTAGCCAAAAACATTCAGTACTTC.

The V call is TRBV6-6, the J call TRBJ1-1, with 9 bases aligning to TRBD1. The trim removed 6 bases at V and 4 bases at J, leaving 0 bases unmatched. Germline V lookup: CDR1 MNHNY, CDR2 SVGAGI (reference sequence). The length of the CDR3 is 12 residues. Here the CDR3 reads CASRTGGTEAFF. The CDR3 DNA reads TGTGCCAGCAGGACAGGGGGCACTGAAGCTTTCTTT.

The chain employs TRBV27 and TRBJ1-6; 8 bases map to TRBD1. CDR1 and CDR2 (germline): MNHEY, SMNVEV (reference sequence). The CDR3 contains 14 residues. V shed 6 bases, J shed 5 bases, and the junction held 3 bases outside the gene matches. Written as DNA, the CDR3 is TGTGCCAGCAGGATGACAGGGGATAATTCACCCCTCCACTTT. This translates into CASRMTGDNSPLHF.

CDR3 sequence (DNA): TGTGCCAGCAGTGAACAGGGCCCCTACGAGCAGTACTTC. Translating gives CASSEQGPYEQYF. V gene TRBV6-1 combines with J gene TRBJ2-7; D possibly corresponds to TRBD1 (5 bases). The CDR3 contains 13 residues. V was clipped by 2 bases and J by 2 bases, with 7 bases between them. Germline V lookup: CDR1 MNHNS, CDR2 SASEGT.

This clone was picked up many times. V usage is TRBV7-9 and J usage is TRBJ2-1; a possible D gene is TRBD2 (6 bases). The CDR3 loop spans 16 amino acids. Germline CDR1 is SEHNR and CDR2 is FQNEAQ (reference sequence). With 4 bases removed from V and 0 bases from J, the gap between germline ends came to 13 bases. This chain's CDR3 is CASSSGTLSSYNEQFF. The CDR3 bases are TGTGCCAGCAGCTCCGGGACTTTGAGCTCCTACAATGAGCAGTTCTTC.